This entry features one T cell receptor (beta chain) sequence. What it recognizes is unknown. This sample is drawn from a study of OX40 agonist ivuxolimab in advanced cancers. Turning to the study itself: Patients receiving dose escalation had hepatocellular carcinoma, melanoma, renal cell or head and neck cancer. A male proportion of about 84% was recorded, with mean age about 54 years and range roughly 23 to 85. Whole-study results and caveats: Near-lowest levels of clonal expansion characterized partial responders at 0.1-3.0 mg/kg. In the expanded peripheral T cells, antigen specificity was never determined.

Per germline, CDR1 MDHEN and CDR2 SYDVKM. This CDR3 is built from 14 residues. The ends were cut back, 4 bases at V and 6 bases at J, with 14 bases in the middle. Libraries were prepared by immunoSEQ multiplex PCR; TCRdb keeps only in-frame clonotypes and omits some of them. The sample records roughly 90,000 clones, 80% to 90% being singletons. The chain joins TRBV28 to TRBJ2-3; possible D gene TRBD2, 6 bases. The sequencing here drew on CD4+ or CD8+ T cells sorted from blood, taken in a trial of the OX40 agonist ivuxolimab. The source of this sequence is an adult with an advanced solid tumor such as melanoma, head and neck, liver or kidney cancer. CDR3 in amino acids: CASSSGGGDDTQYF. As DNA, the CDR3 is TGTGCCAGCAGTTCCGGGGGTGGCGATGATACGCAGTATTTT.